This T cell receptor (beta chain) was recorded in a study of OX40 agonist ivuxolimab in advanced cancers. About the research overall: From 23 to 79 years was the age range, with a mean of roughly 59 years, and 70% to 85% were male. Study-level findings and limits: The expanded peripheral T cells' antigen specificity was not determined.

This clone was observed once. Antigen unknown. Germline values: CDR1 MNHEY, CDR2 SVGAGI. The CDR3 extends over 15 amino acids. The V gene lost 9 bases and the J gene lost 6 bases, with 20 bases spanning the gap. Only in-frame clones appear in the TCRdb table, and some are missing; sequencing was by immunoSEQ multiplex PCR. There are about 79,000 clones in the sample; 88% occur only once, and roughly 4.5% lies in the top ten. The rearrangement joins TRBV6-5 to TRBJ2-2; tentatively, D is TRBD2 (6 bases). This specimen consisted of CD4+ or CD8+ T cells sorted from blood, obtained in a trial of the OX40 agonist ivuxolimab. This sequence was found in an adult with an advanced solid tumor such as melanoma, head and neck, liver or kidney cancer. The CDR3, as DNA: TGTGCCAGACCATTCTGGAGTTGGGAGGCCGGGGAGCTGTTTTTT. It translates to CARPFWSWEAGELFF.